This section outlines one T cell receptor beta chain sequence together with its context. This entry belongs to a study of blood T cell repertoires in COVID-19. On the study more broadly: The samples span acute and convalescent COVID-19 from the United States, Italy and Spain. In each case, the material was cDNA or gDNA derived from T cells, B-cell-depleted T cells, or PBMCs.

Germline values: CDR1 LGHNA, CDR2 YNFKEQ. The V end was cut by 0 bases, the J end by 7 bases, with 16 bases between. The CDR3 is 15 amino acids. The authors' processing: By means of reference gene primer amplification, nucleated cell counts were estimated. This table comes from immunoSEQ multiplex PCR, and its TCRdb copy is limited to in-frame clones, with some not included. The V and J calls and clone size are taken from that table; D and trimming were inferred from the DNA. The table records about 60,000 clones, almost 90% of them present only once. The receptor was derived from a man aged 60 to 69 with acute or convalescent COVID-19. Sequenced sample: peripheral blood. The chain joins TRBV4-2 to TRBJ2-7; maybe TRBD1 (6 bases). In nucleotides, the CDR3 is TGTGCCAGCAGCCAAGATTATGCAGGGGCAGGGGAGCAGTACTTC. Encoded protein: CASSQDYAGAGEQYF.